The next 28 T cell receptor beta chains were all read from a single sample in a study of graft-versus-host responses after intestinal transplantation. No cognate antigen is known for these TCRs. Profiled with immunoSEQ multiplex PCR; TCRdb holds only in-frame clones, not every one. The sample shows approximately 90,000 clones, about 87% of them seen only once. Here the sequenced sample was unstimulated CD4+ T cells sorted from spleen or lymph node cells, taken before transplant. The receptors were gathered from a human donor who was the organ donor for an intestinal transplant.

This sequence joins TRBV28 and TRBJ2-2; 9 positions agree with TRBD1. This CDR3 region has 15 residues. With 4 bases clipped from V and 6 bases from J, the junction kept 6 bases outside the gene matches. Germline V gene lookup returns CDR1 MDHEN and CDR2 SYDVKM. DNA for the CDR3: TGTGCCAGCAGTTCACCACAGGGGGCGTCCGGGGAGCTGTTTTTT. It encodes CASSSPQGASGELFF.

V and J are TRBV11-2 and TRBJ2-1, with D possibly matching TRBD2 (7 bases). V was clipped by 4 bases and J by 4 bases, with 11 bases between them. The CDR3 runs 14 residues. Germline CDR1 SGHAT, CDR2 FQNNGV. DNA of the CDR3: TGTGCCAGCAGCTGGGGGGGCCCTTACAATGAGCAGTTCTTC. Translating gives CASSWGGPYNEQFF.

The chain couples TRBV6-7 to TRBJ2-1, with D perhaps TRBD2 (6 bases). TRBV6-7 is noted as an ORF with a role that remains uncertain. The CDR3 covers 14 residues. Trimming shortened V by 10 bases and J by 8 bases, and 21 bases separated the two germline ends. CDR3 in amino acids: CATGGTPLGDEQFF. In DNA form, the CDR3 reads TGTGCCACCGGCGGGACCCCTCTCGGCGATGAGCAGTTCTTC.

The chain carries TRBV5-1 and TRBJ1-5; TRBD1 might be the D (6 bases). CDR1 and CDR2 from the germline V gene are SGHRS and YFSETQ. V was clipped by 0 bases and J by 5 bases, with 6 bases between them. CDR3 length equals 13 residues. CDR3 bases: TGCGCCAGCAGCTTGGGGGGGCATCAGCCCCAGCATTTT. This sequence encodes CASSLGGHQPQHF.

The V and J genes are TRBV9 and TRBJ1-2, with TRBD1 matching 8 bases. The CDR3 totals 14 residues. J was trimmed by 1 base and V by 4 bases; bases with no gene match: 3. Germline V CDR1 and CDR2: SGDLS, YYNGEE. The CDR3 region has the DNA TGTGCCAGCAGCCTCGGACAGGGTAACTATGGCTACACCTTC. Translation: CASSLGQGNYGYTF.

This chain uses TRBV19 with TRBJ2-3; TRBD2 agrees at 7 bases. With V trimmed by 9 bases and J by 3 bases, 6 bases remained unmatched. The CDR3 contains 13 residues. Per the germline V gene, CDR1 is LNHDA and CDR2 is SQIVND (reference sequence). CDR3 loop: CASDSGPTDTQYF. The CDR3 DNA is TGTGCCAGCGATAGCGGGCCTACAGATACGCAGTATTTT.

The CDR3 loop is CASSLRQGLNTEAFF. DNA for the CDR3: TGTGCCAGCAGCCTACGACAGGGTTTGAACACTGAAGCTTTCTTT. The chain couples TRBV7-2 to TRBJ1-1; 7 bases are shared with TRBD1. V lost 5 bases, J lost 0 bases, and 6 bases stayed unmatched. In germline, CDR1 is SGHTA, CDR2 FQGNSA. The CDR3 is made up of 15 amino acids.

This clone was counted a few times. The V gene is TRBV9, the J gene TRBJ2-5, with 7 bases identical to TRBD2. The CDR3 totals 14 residues. Trimming took 5 bases from V and 5 from J; bases not matched to a gene: 9. The germline V gene encodes CDR1 SGDLS and CDR2 YYNGEE. This chain's CDR3 is CASSPLAAGETQYF. The DNA for the CDR3 is TGTGCCAGCAGTCCTCTAGCGGCTGGGGAGACCCAGTACTTC.

V usage is TRBV5-1 and J usage is TRBJ1-1; TRBD1 aligns across 7 bases. V shed 0 bases, J shed 3 bases, and the junction held 8 bases outside the gene matches. The germline V gene has CDR1 SGHRS and CDR2 YFSETQ. CDR3 length: 16 residues. This CDR3 is CASSLAAGGIDTEAFF. CDR3 nucleotides: TGCGCCAGCAGCTTGGCCGCAGGGGGGATCGACACTGAAGCTTTCTTT. Together with reference TRBV5-1 and TRBJ1-1, the CDR3 gives the full variable domain: KAGVTQTPRYLIKTRGQQVTLSCSPISGHRSVSWYQQTPGQGLQFLFEYFSETQRNKGNFPGRFSGRQFSNSRSEMNVSTLELGDSALYLCASSLAAGGIDTEAFFGQGTRLTVV.

The sample holds one count of this clone. This chain connects TRBV5-4 to TRBJ2-5; 7 bases map to TRBD2. V lost 1 base and J lost 5; bases outside the gene matches: 5. This CDR3 is 14 amino acids long. CDR1 and CDR2 (germline): SGHNT, YYREEE (reference sequence). As DNA, the CDR3 is TGTGCCAGCAGCTTGCCCAGCGGGGCGGAGACCCAGTACTTC. Translated, it gives CASSLPSGAETQYF.

The V call is TRBV7-9, the J call TRBJ2-7; D gene unclear. Germline V CDR1 and CDR2: SEHNR, FQNEAQ (reference sequence). The CDR3 loop spans 14 amino acids. V was pared by 4 bases and J by 2 bases, with 12 bases between. The CDR3 DNA reads as TGTGCCAGCAGCTCCCGAGGTGGTGCCTACGAGCAGTACTTC. Translating it yields CASSSRGGAYEQYF.

J is TRBJ2-1 and V is TRBV7-3; 13 bases align to TRBD2. CDR1 is SGHTA and CDR2 is FQGTGA in the germline V gene. Trimming at V came to 5 bases and at J to 9 bases, leaving 7 bases not matched to a gene. The CDR3 covers 15 residues. DNA for the CDR3: TGTGCCAGCAGCGGAGGACTAGCGGGGGTTACTGAGCAGTTCTTC. Its protein product is CASSGGLAGVTEQFF.

This chain uses TRBV5-6 with TRBJ2-3; tentatively, D is TRBD2 (5 bases). The CDR3 covers 15 residues. The germline CDR1 and CDR2 sequences are SGHDT and YYEEEE. Deletions cut 0 bases from V and 2 bases from J, with 10 bases between. The chain's CDR3 is CASSLVTRDTDTQYF. The CDR3 DNA sequence: TGTGCCAGCAGCTTGGTTACTAGAGACACAGATACGCAGTATTTT.

This chain uses TRBV6-1 with TRBJ2-4; a weak D match, TRBD1 (5 bases). V dropped 8 bases and J dropped 1 base, with 12 bases sitting between them. Germline values: CDR1 MNHNS, CDR2 SASEGT. The CDR3 is 14 residues long. CDR3 bases: TGTGCCAGCTTCAGGGTTGGGGCCAAAAACATTCAGTACTTC. Translating it yields CASFRVGAKNIQYF.

A note on this clone: The sample holds other DNA sequences that translate to the same CDR3. The chain carries TRBV11-2 and TRBJ1-6; 7 bases match TRBD1. Per the germline V gene, CDR1 is SGHAT and CDR2 is FQNNGV. CDR3 length: 16 residues. The V segment lost 2 bases and the J segment 7 bases; nucleotides outside the gene matches: 8. In DNA form, the CDR3 reads TGTGCCAGCAGCTTACACAGGACAGGCCCAAATTCACCCCTCCACTTT. Translated, it gives CASSLHRTGPNSPLHF.

The count of this clone is one. The genes are TRBV6-1 and TRBJ1-2, with TRBD1 identical over 9 bases. This CDR3 contains 15 residues. The germline gives CDR1 MNHNS, CDR2 SASEGT. V was clipped by 4 bases and J by 8 bases; unmatched bases: 11. The chain's CDR3 is CASSGRTGVLEGYTF. CDR3 DNA sequence: TGTGCCAGCAGTGGGCGGACAGGGGTACTAGAGGGCTACACCTTC.

V gene TRBV19 combines with J gene TRBJ1-5; tentative D call: TRBD1 (6 bases). V gave up 3 bases and J gave up 2 bases, with 14 bases separating them. The germline CDR1 and CDR2 sequences are LNHDA and SQIVND (reference sequence). The CDR3 runs to 16 residues. The CDR3 sequence is CASSILTGGRNQPQHF. The CDR3 DNA sequence: TGTGCCAGTAGTATCCTAACGGGGGGGCGCAATCAGCCCCAGCATTTT.

The chain links TRBV7-3 to TRBJ2-1; 7 positions match TRBD2. Germline V gene lookup returns CDR1 SGHTA and CDR2 FQGTGA. The CDR3 loop spans 14 amino acids. The V and J ends lost 3 bases and 6 bases, in that order; junction bases with no gene match: 5. In nucleotides, the CDR3 is TGTGCCAGCAGCTTGGGAGGGACGAGCAATGAGCAGTTCTTC. Translating it yields CASSLGGTSNEQFF. Full variable domain (rest looked up from reference TRBV7-3 and TRBJ2-1): GAGVSQTPSNKVTEKGKYVELRCDPISGHTALYWYRQSLGQGPEFLIYFQGTGAADDSGLPNDRFFAVRPEGSVSTLKIQRTERGDSAVYLCASSLGGTSNEQFFGPGTRLTVL.

This clone was observed a single time. The chain uses TRBV7-2 and TRBJ1-1, with 7 bases aligning to TRBD1. V shed 4 bases, J shed 7 bases, and the junction held 6 bases outside the gene matches. The germline V gene has CDR1 SGHTA and CDR2 FQGNSA. The CDR3 extends over 13 amino acids. CDR3 sequence reads: CASSYRQGIEAFF. The DNA of the CDR3 is TGTGCCAGCAGCTATCGACAGGGTATTGAAGCTTTCTTT.

This clone was counted between two and nine times. This sequence joins TRBV5-6 and TRBJ1-3; unclear D gene. V was shortened by 4 bases and J by 0 bases, with 11 bases between the two germline ends. The CDR3 is 15 amino acids. CDR1 is SGHDT and CDR2 is YYEEEE in the germline V gene. The CDR3 reads CASSLFLPSGNTIYF. The CDR3 DNA reads as TGTGCCAGCAGCCTGTTCCTCCCCTCTGGAAACACCATATATTTT.

This rearrangement joins TRBV9 to TRBJ2-7, with 9 bases lining up with TRBD2. The CDR3 has 16 amino acids. Trimming at V came to 0 bases and at J to 10 bases, leaving 14 bases not matched to a gene. Germline-derived CDR1 and CDR2 are SGDLS and YYNGEE. The CDR3: CASSVDGGGGPTDQYF. For the CDR3, the DNA is TGTGCCAGCAGCGTAGACGGCGGGGGGGGCCCTACGGACCAGTACTTC.

The chain recombines TRBV30 with TRBJ1-1; 11 bases are a match to TRBD1. Germline V gene data show CDR1 as GTSNPN and CDR2 as SVGIG (reference sequence). The V and J ends lost 2 bases and 4 bases, in that order; junction bases with no gene match: 9. The CDR3 runs 16 residues. The CDR3 region has the DNA TGTGCCTGGAGTCCTTCTGGGACAGGGGGTTTCACTGAAGCTTTCTTT. Translated: CAWSPSGTGGFTEAFF.

This clone was seen once. This rearrangement joins TRBV5-4 to TRBJ2-7; 8 positions match TRBD2. Germline V gene lookup returns CDR1 SGHNT and CDR2 YYREEE (reference sequence). The CDR3 has 14 residues. Germline trimming cut 1 base from V and 2 bases from J; bases unmatched to any gene: 2. The DNA for the CDR3 is TGTGCCAGCAGCTTGAACGGGGGGGCCTACGAGCAGTACTTC. This gives the protein CASSLNGGAYEQYF.

The chain has TRBV21-1 and TRBJ1-5; TRBD1, the D gene given by the table, was not confirmed from the DNA. TRBV21-1 is classified as a pseudogene. The CDR3 spans 16 residues. The CDR3 DNA reads as TGTGCCAGCAGCAAAGCGGAAGACAGACTCAATCAGCCCCAGCATTTT. Protein product: CASSKAEDRLNQPQHF.

The chain is built from TRBV7-3 and TRBJ2-3; 10 nucleotides agree with TRBD1. The CDR3 length is 16 residues. The V and J ends lost 8 bases and 3 bases, in that order; junction bases with no gene match: 11. Germline V lookup: CDR1 SGHTA, CDR2 FQGTGA. The CDR3 reads CASALSPGQGTDTQYF. CDR3 bases: TGTGCCAGCGCCCTCTCACCGGGACAGGGGACAGATACGCAGTATTTT.

This clone was seen only once. This chain links TRBV5-1 with TRBJ2-1; TRBD2 is a possible D gene (6 bases). Germline loops: CDR1 SGHRS, CDR2 YFSETQ. Trimming took off 2 bases at V and 6 bases at J, with 15 bases between the two ends. This CDR3 comprises 15 residues. CDR3 protein: CASSFPSANLNEQFF. DNA of the CDR3: TGCGCCAGCAGCTTTCCTAGCGCCAACCTCAATGAGCAGTTCTTC.

Only one count was recorded for this clone. This rearrangement joins TRBV30 to TRBJ2-5, with D perhaps matching TRBD2 (6 bases). Germline V gene lookup returns CDR1 GTSNPN and CDR2 SVGIG (reference sequence). Deletions cut 5 bases from V and 10 bases from J, with 26 bases between. The CDR3 has 15 residues. This chain's CDR3 is CAWPSDARGGRGQYF. CDR3 DNA: TGTGCCTGGCCTTCGGACGCACGGGGAGGACGAGGCCAGTACTTC.

This rearrangement joins TRBV7-9 to TRBJ2-2, with TRBD2 identical over 15 bases. The V segment lost 3 bases and the J segment 4 bases; nucleotides outside the gene matches: 3. The CDR3 length is 17 residues. Germline V gene lookup returns CDR1 SEHNR and CDR2 FQNEAQ (reference sequence). The CDR3 DNA follows: TGTGCCAGCAGCTTTGGGACTAGCGGGGGGTTCACCGGGGAGCTGTTTTTT. Residues: CASSFGTSGGFTGELFF.